The rows below give T cell receptor beta chains drawn from one sample of a study of blood T cell repertoires in COVID-19. Using immunoSEQ multiplex PCR, the repertoire was profiled, and TCRdb retains in-frame clones only, with some absent. The sample shows more than 90,000 clones, approximately 89% of them seen only once. Material: peripheral blood. All receptors derive from a man aged 35 to 55 with acute or convalescent COVID-19. Each CDR3 is given with its conserved first and last residue. A D gene is named only where the DNA matches it firmly. For some rows the clone size is stated as once, few or many, or as a class when expanded; others skip it.

v_call: TRBV19; clone_size: once; d_call: -; j_call: TRBJ1-4; cdr3_aa: CASSTHPTNEKLFF; cdr3_nt: TGTGCCAGTAGTACCCATCCAACTAATGAAAAACTGTTTTTT
v_call: TRBV18; clone_size: -; d_call: -; j_call: TRBJ2-7; cdr3_aa: CASSRGGEQYF; cdr3_nt: TGTGCCAGCTCACGAGGGGGCGAGCAGTACTTC
v_call: TRBV18; clone_size: -; d_call: TRBD1; j_call: TRBJ1-5; cdr3_aa: CASSQGQGRSGQPQHF; cdr3_nt: TGTGCCAGCTCACAGGGACAGGGGCGCAGCGGTCAGCCCCAGCATTTT
v_call: TRBV5-5; clone_size: -; d_call: -; j_call: TRBJ1-1; cdr3_aa: CASSLTDSPEAFF; cdr3_nt: TGTGCCAGCAGTTTGACAGATTCTCCTGAAGCTTTCTTT
v_call: TRBV19; clone_size: -; d_call: TRBD2; j_call: TRBJ2-1; cdr3_aa: CASSASGRRNEQFF; cdr3_nt: TGTGCCAGTAGTGCTAGCGGGAGGAGAAATGAGCAGTTCTTC
v_call: TRBV6-1; clone_size: -; d_call: -; j_call: TRBJ2-7; cdr3_aa: CASSDRAPYEQYF; cdr3_nt: TGTGCCAGCAGTGACAGGGCCCCCTACGAGCAGTACTTC
v_call: TRBV19; clone_size: -; d_call: -; j_call: TRBJ1-1; cdr3_aa: CASSTAGEMNTEAFF; cdr3_nt: TGTGCCAGTAGTACGGCAGGCGAGATGAACACTGAAGCTTTCTTT
v_call: TRBV19; clone_size: once; d_call: TRBD1; j_call: TRBJ2-6; cdr3_aa: CASASSRDRGLSGANVLTF; cdr3_nt: TGTGCCAGCGCCTCCTCACGGGACAGGGGTTTATCAGGGGCCAACGTCCTGACTTTC
v_call: TRBV18; clone_size: -; d_call: TRBD1; j_call: TRBJ1-2; cdr3_aa: CASSMGQANYGYTF; cdr3_nt: TGTGCCAGCTCGATGGGACAGGCTAACTATGGCTACACCTTC
v_call: TRBV6-5; clone_size: -; d_call: -; j_call: TRBJ1-2; cdr3_aa: CASSYGPAYSNYGYTF; cdr3_nt: TGTGCCAGCAGTTACGGGCCAGCATATTCGAACTATGGCTACACCTTC
v_call: TRBV7-6; clone_size: -; d_call: TRBD1; j_call: TRBJ2-7; cdr3_aa: CASRTTGGEQYF; cdr3_nt: TGTGCCAGCAGGACAACAGGGGGCGAGCAGTACTTC
v_call: TRBV11-3; clone_size: -; d_call: -; j_call: TRBJ1-2; cdr3_aa: CASSLGSGYGYTF; cdr3_nt: TGTGCCAGCAGCTTAGGGTCGGGATATGGCTACACCTTC
v_call: TRBV4-3; clone_size: -; d_call: -; j_call: TRBJ1-3; cdr3_aa: CASSQVQGGRNTIYF; cdr3_nt: TGCGCCAGCAGCCAAGTCCAGGGAGGCAGAAACACCATATATTTT
v_call: TRBV29-1; clone_size: -; d_call: TRBD1; j_call: TRBJ2-2; cdr3_aa: CSVEIKDREGELFF; cdr3_nt: TGCAGCGTTGAAATTAAGGACAGGGAAGGGGAGCTGTTTTTT
v_call: TRBV12-3/TRBV12-4; clone_size: -; d_call: -; j_call: TRBJ2-7; cdr3_aa: CASGPGRITLQYF; cdr3_nt: TGTGCCAGCGGTCCAGGCCGTATAACTTTGCAGTACTTC
v_call: TRBV20-1; clone_size: -; d_call: -; j_call: TRBJ2-7; cdr3_aa: CSGGATYEQYF; cdr3_nt: TGCAGTGGCGGGGCCACCTACGAGCAGTACTTC
v_call: TRBV6-5; clone_size: -; d_call: -; j_call: TRBJ1-1; cdr3_aa: CASNRVTEAFF; cdr3_nt: TGTGCCAGCAACAGGGTGACTGAAGCTTTCTTT
v_call: TRBV20-1; clone_size: many; d_call: -; j_call: TRBJ2-1; cdr3_aa: CSASLPLSGNEQFF; cdr3_nt: TGCAGTGCTAGTTTGCCCTTGTCCGGCAATGAGCAGTTCTTC
v_call: TRBV6-5; clone_size: -; d_call: TRBD1; j_call: TRBJ2-1; cdr3_aa: CAIAVVDRAGDEQFF; cdr3_nt: TGTGCCATCGCCGTTGTGGACAGGGCCGGCGATGAGCAGTTCTTC
v_call: TRBV30; clone_size: -; d_call: -; j_call: TRBJ1-1; cdr3_aa: CAWSDLAGWGPANTEAFF; cdr3_nt: TGTGCCTGGAGTGACCTGGCCGGGTGGGGGCCCGCCAACACTGAAGCTTTCTTT
v_call: TRBV5-1; clone_size: -; d_call: -; j_call: TRBJ1-1; cdr3_aa: CASSLEPDTEAFF; cdr3_nt: TGCGCCAGCAGCTTGGAGCCGGACACTGAAGCTTTCTTT
v_call: TRBV5-1; clone_size: -; d_call: -; j_call: TRBJ2-5; cdr3_aa: CASSSLGLQETQYF; cdr3_nt: TGCGCCAGCAGCTCGCTGGGACTCCAAGAGACCCAGTACTTC
v_call: TRBV7-2; clone_size: -; d_call: TRBD2; j_call: TRBJ2-1; cdr3_aa: CASSHGAGVNEQFF; cdr3_nt: TGTGCCAGCAGCCACGGAGCGGGGGTAAATGAGCAGTTCTTC
v_call: TRBV2; clone_size: -; d_call: -; j_call: TRBJ1-6; cdr3_aa: CASTRYNSPLHF; cdr3_nt: TGTGCCAGCACCCGCTATAATTCACCCCTCCACTTT
v_call: TRBV6-5; clone_size: -; d_call: -; j_call: TRBJ2-1; cdr3_aa: CASSRQGGDEQFF; cdr3_nt: TGTGCCAGCAGTCGACAGGGCGGGGATGAGCAGTTCTTC
v_call: TRBV5-1; clone_size: -; d_call: -; j_call: TRBJ2-4; cdr3_aa: CASSLGLGIQYF; cdr3_nt: TGCGCCAGCAGCTTGGGACTCGGCATTCAGTACTTC
v_call: TRBV18; clone_size: -; d_call: -; j_call: TRBJ1-1; cdr3_aa: CASSPSDNTEAFF; cdr3_nt: TGTGCCAGCTCACCGTCAGATAACACTGAAGCTTTCTTT
v_call: TRBV9; clone_size: -; d_call: -; j_call: TRBJ1-1; cdr3_aa: CASSPLPGQNTEAFF; cdr3_nt: TGTGCCAGCAGCCCCTTACCGGGACAGAACACTGAAGCTTTCTTT
v_call: TRBV4-1; clone_size: -; d_call: TRBD1; j_call: TRBJ2-2; cdr3_aa: CASSQALGQGLTGELFF; cdr3_nt: TGCGCCAGCAGCCAAGCGTTGGGACAGGGGCTCACCGGGGAGCTGTTTTTT
v_call: TRBV6-5; clone_size: -; d_call: TRBD2; j_call: TRBJ2-7; cdr3_aa: CAHLSGGAYEQYF; cdr3_nt: TGTGCCCACCTCTCCGGGGGGGCCTACGAGCAGTACTTC
v_call: TRBV7-9; clone_size: -; d_call: -; j_call: TRBJ1-5; cdr3_aa: CASSLVGNNQPQHF; cdr3_nt: TGTGCCAGCAGCTTAGTCGGGAACAATCAGCCCCAGCATTTT
v_call: TRBV6-2/TRBV6-3; clone_size: -; d_call: -; j_call: TRBJ1-5; cdr3_aa: CASSQPDRNNQPQHF; cdr3_nt: TGTGCCAGCAGTCAACCAGACAGGAACAATCAGCCCCAGCATTTT
v_call: TRBV30; clone_size: -; d_call: -; j_call: TRBJ2-3; cdr3_aa: CAWSAIQGPDTQYF; cdr3_nt: TGTGCCTGGAGTGCAATACAGGGTCCAGATACGCAGTATTTT
v_call: TRBV13; clone_size: few; d_call: TRBD2; j_call: TRBJ2-7; cdr3_aa: CASSLARTSGVYEQYF; cdr3_nt: TGTGCCAGCAGCTTGGCTAGGACTAGCGGGGTCTACGAGCAGTACTTC
v_call: TRBV4-1; clone_size: -; d_call: -; j_call: TRBJ1-3; cdr3_aa: CASSQEGGWTGNTIYF; cdr3_nt: TGCGCCAGCAGCCAGGAGGGCGGGTGGACTGGAAACACCATATATTTT
v_call: TRBV7-2; clone_size: -; d_call: TRBD1; j_call: TRBJ1-6; cdr3_aa: CAITGGLPYNSPLHF; cdr3_nt: TGTGCCATCACAGGGGGCTTGCCCTATAATTCACCCCTCCACTTT
v_call: TRBV7-2; clone_size: -; d_call: TRBD2; j_call: TRBJ2-2; cdr3_aa: CASSLGGFTGELFF; cdr3_nt: TGTGCCAGCAGCTTGGGGGGGTTTACCGGGGAGCTGTTTTTT
v_call: TRBV5-1; clone_size: once; d_call: TRBD1; j_call: TRBJ1-1; cdr3_aa: CASSLTGVTEAFF; cdr3_nt: TGCGCCAGCAGCCTAACAGGGGTCACTGAAGCTTTCTTT
v_call: TRBV30; clone_size: -; d_call: TRBD1; j_call: TRBJ1-4; cdr3_aa: CAISRDRGSEKLFF; cdr3_nt: TGTGCCATCTCCCGGGACAGGGGATCTGAAAAACTGTTTTTT
v_call: TRBV7-9; clone_size: once; d_call: TRBD2; j_call: TRBJ2-5; cdr3_aa: CASSGGLAGAASETQYF; cdr3_nt: TGTGCCAGCAGCGGGGGGCTAGCGGGAGCGGCTTCGGAGACCCAGTACTTC
v_call: TRBV12-5; clone_size: once; d_call: TRBD1; j_call: TRBJ1-5; cdr3_aa: CASGPPGQGSQPQHF; cdr3_nt: TGTGCTAGTGGTCCTCCGGGACAGGGTTCCCAGCCCCAGCATTTT
v_call: TRBV19; clone_size: -; d_call: -; j_call: TRBJ1-2; cdr3_aa: CASSLRGDILGYTF; cdr3_nt: TGTGCCAGTAGTTTACGAGGGGACATTCTCGGCTACACCTTC
v_call: TRBV5-4; clone_size: -; d_call: TRBD1; j_call: TRBJ1-2; cdr3_aa: CASSLGRLTGVGYTF; cdr3_nt: TGTGCCAGCAGCTTGGGGAGGTTGACAGGGGTAGGCTACACCTTC
v_call: TRBV18; clone_size: -; d_call: -; j_call: TRBJ2-5; cdr3_aa: CASSLSGLADF; cdr3_nt: TGTGCCAGCTCTCTGAGCGGCCTCGCGGACTTC
v_call: TRBV6-5; clone_size: few; d_call: -; j_call: TRBJ2-3; cdr3_aa: CASSYRGSTDTQYF; cdr3_nt: TGTGCCAGCAGTTACCGCGGGAGCACAGATACGCAGTATTTT
v_call: TRBV7-2; clone_size: -; d_call: TRBD2; j_call: TRBJ2-1; cdr3_aa: CASSLDGVLGTSGYEQFF; cdr3_nt: TGTGCCAGCAGCTTAGATGGGGTGTTGGGGACTAGCGGGTATGAGCAGTTCTTC
v_call: TRBV11-2; clone_size: -; d_call: TRBD2; j_call: TRBJ2-1; cdr3_aa: CASSLELAGDEQFF; cdr3_nt: TGTGCCAGCAGCTTAGAACTAGCGGGGGATGAGCAGTTCTTC
v_call: TRBV12-3/TRBV12-4; clone_size: -; d_call: -; j_call: TRBJ1-1; cdr3_aa: CASSFLRVRSFF; cdr3_nt: TGTGCCAGCAGTTTTTTGAGGGTACGATCTTTCTTT
v_call: TRBV4-2; clone_size: once; d_call: -; j_call: TRBJ1-4; cdr3_aa: CASSQSGSEKLFF; cdr3_nt: TGTGCCAGCAGCCAATCAGGGTCGGAAAAACTGTTTTTT
v_call: TRBV10-2; clone_size: -; d_call: TRBD2; j_call: TRBJ2-3; cdr3_aa: CASSRGTSGSTDTQYF; cdr3_nt: TGCGCCAGCAGCCGCGGGACTAGCGGGAGCACAGATACGCAGTATTTT
v_call: TRBV5-6; clone_size: -; d_call: TRBD1; j_call: TRBJ1-1; cdr3_aa: CASNRGTMNTEAFF; cdr3_nt: TGTGCCAGCAACAGGGGAACCATGAACACTGAAGCTTTCTTT
v_call: TRBV2; clone_size: -; d_call: -; j_call: TRBJ1-1; cdr3_aa: CAGREAFF; cdr3_nt: TGTGCCGGAAGGGAGGCTTTCTTT
v_call: TRBV27; clone_size: -; d_call: -; j_call: TRBJ1-5; cdr3_aa: CASSLKYPVGGNQPQHF; cdr3_nt: TGTGCCAGCAGTTTAAAATACCCAGTCGGCGGGAATCAGCCCCAGCATTTT
v_call: TRBV20-1; clone_size: -; d_call: -; j_call: TRBJ2-3; cdr3_aa: CSARVADTQYF; cdr3_nt: TGCAGTGCTCGGGTCGCAGATACGCAGTATTTT
v_call: TRBV2; clone_size: -; d_call: -; j_call: TRBJ2-7; cdr3_aa: CASSGDRSSYEQYF; cdr3_nt: TGTGCCAGCAGTGGAGACAGGAGCTCCTACGAGCAGTACTTC